Listed below are T cell receptor beta chains from one sample, sequenced in a study of blood T cell repertoires in COVID-19. Generated by immunoSEQ multiplex PCR, the TCRdb table keeps only in-frame clones and is missing some. The sample lists about 520,000 clones, 70% to 90% occurring once. Material: peripheral blood. These receptor sequences come from a human donor in a cohort sampled during active COVID-19. The conserved cysteine and the conserved F or W are not part of the CDR3 here. D genes are given only for firm matches.

V	D	CDR3
TRBV7-9	TRBD1	ASSRMGQGDHEQY
TRBV18	NA	ASSPLQGSKSDYGYT
TRBV5-4	TRBD1	ASSLRVGGQGGEPQH
TRBV10-1	NA	ASRGGFNSPLH
TRBV27	NA	ASSFAGNTEAF
TRBV7-9	NA	ASSLEPQSSYNEQF
TRBV10-3	NA	AISESGADWGTQY
TRBV11-2	NA	ASSFAGAAGEKLF
TRBV9	NA	ASSVTGGATDTQY
TRBV29-1	TRBD1	SVEGTGVDEQF
TRBV10-1	NA	ASSRQMNTEAF
TRBV19	TRBD1	ASSLGTAGTVLSNQPQH
TRBV5-1	NA	ASSLGGGGYGYT
TRBV18	NA	ASSPPSRGQTS
TRBV7-2	TRBD2	ASSSREKGYNEQF
TRBV30	TRBD1	AWSVGQGVFTEAF
TRBV7-9	NA	ASSPQDRTQY
TRBV28	TRBD2	ASSFGPTGLALFYEQF
TRBV29-1	NA	SVVVRAGADTQY
TRBV20-1	NA	SASKGGGGGYT
TRBV13	TRBD2	ASSLFSGRGGETQY
TRBV6-5	TRBD1	ASSLIQGFGSPLH
TRBV7-2	TRBD1	ASSPRTGYTNTEAF
TRBV12-3/TRBV12-4	NA	ASSLPGFGYT
TRBV2	TRBD2	ASSEGLAGVNEQF
TRBV11-2	NA	ASSLKPTGASLYEQY
TRBV30	NA	AWRGGYTDTQY
TRBV11-2	TRBD1	ASSRNRGDTGELF
TRBV7-2	TRBD1	ASSVRTGLYEQY
TRBV9	NA	ASSGSAVMNTEAF
TRBV3-1/TRBV3-2	NA	ASSQGRSTDTQY
TRBV6-5	NA	ASRAGGPEEQY
TRBV10-3	NA	AISFDRNTEAF
TRBV18	NA	ASSPRPGLSTGELF
TRBV6-2/TRBV6-3	NA	ASSYQRLSEAF
TRBV7-3	TRBD1	ASSLTGGSVWTEAF